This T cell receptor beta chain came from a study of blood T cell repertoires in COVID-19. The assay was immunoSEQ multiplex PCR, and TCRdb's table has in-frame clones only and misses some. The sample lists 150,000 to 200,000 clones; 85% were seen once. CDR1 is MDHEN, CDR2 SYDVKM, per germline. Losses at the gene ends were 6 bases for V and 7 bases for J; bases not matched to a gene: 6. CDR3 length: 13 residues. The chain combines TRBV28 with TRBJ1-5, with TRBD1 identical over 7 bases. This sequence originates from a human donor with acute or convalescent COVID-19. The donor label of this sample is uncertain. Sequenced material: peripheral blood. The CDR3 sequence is CASRQQGRQPQHF. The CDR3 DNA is TGTGCCAGCAGGCAACAGGGGAGGCAGCCCCAGCATTTT.